This TCR beta chain was found in a study of neurological immune-mediated disorders. The germline CDR1 and CDR2 sequences are SEHNR and FQNEAQ (reference sequence). Trimming left V 0 bases short and J 2 bases short, with 16 bases between. This CDR3 is 17 amino acids long. cDNA synthesis was performed by 5'RACE with 10-nucleotide random UMIs. In TCRdb, the 5' RACE reads were re-called with MiXCR into one record per CDR3 protein. The table includes fewer than 30,000 distinct CDR3 sequences, approximately 13% detected once. Comments on this clonotype: What it recognizes is unknown.

Overall study findings and caveats: Healthy controls had more TCR clonal expansion than multiple sclerosis, which showed the least, whereas HTLV-1-associated myelopathy showed the most.

Stated time point: technical triplicate 1. The J gene is TRBJ1-1, the V gene TRBV7-9; D is unclear. Material for sequencing was CD4+ T cells from blood. The TCR sequence derives from a female donor with HTLV-1-associated myelopathy (HAM/TSP). CDR3 DNA: TGTGCCAGCAGCTTAGCACCGGACCGAAAAACCAACACTGAAGCTTTCTTT. Its protein product is CASSLAPDRKTNTEAFF.